This T cell receptor (beta chain) emerged from a study of shared clonotypes between healthy human individuals. Study findings and constraints: Sequencing of the sorted subsets was shown by rarefaction to be incomplete despite large depth.

J lost 6 bases, V lost 2 bases, and 9 bases had no gene match. CDR1 GTSNPN and CDR2 SVGIG come from the germline V gene (reference sequence). CDR3 length: 16 residues. Comments on this clone: Its target is not known.

The material for each subset, its genomic DNA, was split evenly across several immunoSEQ plates. Only in-frame clones appear in the TCRdb table, and some are missing; sequencing was by immunoSEQ multiplex PCR. The repertoire consists of more than 2,000,000 clones, with about 92% occurring once and the leading ten covering 0.11% to 0.15%. The study enrolled healthy HIV-negative adults without recent acute infections or vaccinations as donors. This TCR was sampled from a young man in good health. The J gene is TRBJ2-3, the V gene TRBV30; TRBD2 matches at 12 bases. Sequencing was carried out using naive CD4+ T cells sorted from blood. Indicated subset: CD45RA+ positively selected. CDR3 residues: CAWSSRTSGKADTQYF. The CDR3 DNA is TGTGCCTGGAGTTCCCGGACTAGCGGGAAGGCGGATACGCAGTATTTT.